This is a list of T cell receptor beta chains from one sample in a study of molecular identifiers for immune sequencing clone quantification. MiXCR was run by TCRdb on the PCR reads, yielding one entry per CDR3 protein. The sample consists of about 510,000 distinct CDR3 sequences, under 30% of them appearing once. The source material was naive CD8+ T cells from blood, with Jurkat cell RNA spiked in. The receptors were sampled from a human donor in good health. Some libraries in this study had Jurkat cell RNA spiked in. Both conserved end residues are part of each CDR3. Each record gives: J gene, V gene, clone size, D gene, CDR3 protein, CDR3 DNA. The D gene is left open where the match is weak. Part of the rows lack a size; the others show once, few, many or a class for expanded clones.

j_call: TRBJ2-7
v_call: TRBV20-1
clone_size: .
d_call: TRBD1
cdr3_aa: CSARDRVPEQYF
cdr3_nt: TGCAGTGCCAGGGACAGGGTCCCGGAGCAGTACTTC

j_call: TRBJ2-2
v_call: TRBV19
clone_size: .
d_call: TRBD2
cdr3_aa: CASTRLAGGDGELFF
cdr3_nt: TGTGCCAGTACTCGACTAGCGGGAGGTGACGGGGAGCTGTTTTTT

j_call: TRBJ1-1
v_call: TRBV20-1
clone_size: few
d_call: .
cdr3_aa: CSASQMNTEAFF
cdr3_nt: TGCAGTGCTTCCCAGATGAACACTGAAGCTTTCTTT

j_call: TRBJ1-6
v_call: TRBV12-3/TRBV12-4
clone_size: many
d_call: .
cdr3_aa: CASRDMTGSPLHF
cdr3_nt: TGTGCCAGCAGAGATATGACCGGTTCACCCCTCCACTTT

j_call: TRBJ2-3
v_call: TRBV23-1
clone_size: many
d_call: .
cdr3_aa: CASSRPTEITDTQYF
cdr3_nt: TGCGCCAGCAGTCGACCGACGGAGATCACAGATACGCAGTATTTT

j_call: TRBJ2-7
v_call: TRBV4-3
clone_size: many
d_call: .
cdr3_aa: CASSQERGVTYEQYF
cdr3_nt: TGCGCCAGCAGCCAAGAGAGAGGGGTCACCTACGAGCAGTACTTC

j_call: TRBJ2-3
v_call: TRBV7-8
clone_size: few
d_call: TRBD2
cdr3_aa: CASSHGLAGGFSTDTQYF
cdr3_nt: TGTGCCAGCAGCCATGGACTAGCGGGGGGGTTTAGCACAGATACGCAGTATTTT

j_call: TRBJ2-3
v_call: TRBV5-8
clone_size: .
d_call: .
cdr3_aa: CASSFSGASTDTQYF
cdr3_nt: TGTGCCAGCAGCTTCTCGGGGGCCAGCACAGATACGCAGTATTTT

j_call: TRBJ2-3
v_call: TRBV6-6
clone_size: .
d_call: TRBD1
cdr3_aa: CASSLGQGGDTQYF
cdr3_nt: TGTGCCAGCAGTTTGGGACAGGGGGGAGATACGCAGTATTTT

j_call: TRBJ1-1
v_call: TRBV7-9
clone_size: .
d_call: .
cdr3_aa: CASSPVDELIAFF
cdr3_nt: TGTGCCAGCAGCCCCGTGGATGAGTTGATCGCTTTCTTT

j_call: TRBJ2-7
v_call: TRBV20-1
clone_size: few
d_call: .
cdr3_aa: CSAVDQDPLEQYF
cdr3_nt: TGCAGTGCTGTTGATCAGGACCCCTTGGAGCAGTACTTC

j_call: TRBJ2-5
v_call: TRBV12-5
clone_size: .
d_call: .
cdr3_aa: CASGLGLFLGEETQYF
cdr3_nt: TGTGCTAGTGGTTTGGGCCTGTTTTTGGGTGAAGAGACCCAGTACTTC

j_call: TRBJ2-3
v_call: TRBV6-2/TRBV6-3
clone_size: few
d_call: TRBD2
cdr3_aa: CASSYGASGRDTQYF
cdr3_nt: TGTGCCAGCAGTTACGGTGCTAGCGGGAGAGATACGCAGTATTTT

j_call: TRBJ1-5
v_call: TRBV19
clone_size: few
d_call: .
cdr3_aa: CASSMTEYSNQPQHF
cdr3_nt: TGTGCCAGTAGTATGACAGAGTATAGCAATCAGCCCCAGCATTTT

j_call: TRBJ2-5
v_call: TRBV20-1
clone_size: few
d_call: TRBD1
cdr3_aa: CSADAGTGKETQYF
cdr3_nt: TGCAGTGCTGACGCGGGGACAGGAAAAGAGACCCAGTACTTC

j_call: TRBJ2-1
v_call: TRBV27
clone_size: .
d_call: TRBD2
cdr3_aa: CASSSPHMTSGSYNEQFF
cdr3_nt: TGTGCCAGCAGTTCTCCTCACATGACTAGCGGGAGTTACAATGAGCAGTTCTTC

j_call: TRBJ1-4
v_call: TRBV19
clone_size: .
d_call: .
cdr3_aa: CASTNSGGNPLGEKLFF
cdr3_nt: TGTGCCAGTACCAACAGCGGAGGTAATCCCCTGGGGGAAAAACTGTTTTTT

j_call: TRBJ1-4
v_call: TRBV27
clone_size: many
d_call: TRBD1
cdr3_aa: CASSFWDSRNEKLFF
cdr3_nt: TGTGCCAGCAGTTTTTGGGACAGCAGGAATGAAAAACTGTTTTTT

j_call: TRBJ2-6
v_call: TRBV2
clone_size: .
d_call: .
cdr3_aa: CASSEAKVTEANVLTF
cdr3_nt: TGTGCCAGTAGTGAAGCGAAGGTTACTGAGGCCAACGTCCTGACTTTC

j_call: TRBJ2-1
v_call: TRBV6-1
clone_size: few
d_call: .
cdr3_aa: CASQFIAVEQFF
cdr3_nt: TGTGCCAGCCAGTTCATCGCGGTTGAGCAGTTCTTC

j_call: TRBJ2-1
v_call: TRBV4-1
clone_size: few
d_call: .
cdr3_aa: CASSQDRYLYNEQFF
cdr3_nt: TGCGCCAGCAGCCAAGATAGGTATCTCTACAATGAGCAGTTCTTC

j_call: TRBJ1-1
v_call: TRBV10-3
clone_size: .
d_call: TRBD1
cdr3_aa: CAISESPALGGADTEAFF
cdr3_nt: TGTGCCATCAGTGAGTCTCCCGCACTAGGGGGCGCGGACACTGAAGCTTTCTTT

j_call: TRBJ2-3
v_call: TRBV20-1
clone_size: few
d_call: .
cdr3_aa: CSARDLDRNTDTQYF
cdr3_nt: TGCAGTGCTAGAGATCTGGACAGAAACACAGATACGCAGTATTTT

j_call: TRBJ2-7
v_call: TRBV7-2
clone_size: few
d_call: TRBD1
cdr3_aa: CASSHLPGQSYEQYF
cdr3_nt: TGTGCCAGCAGCCACCTTCCGGGACAGTCCTACGAGCAGTACTTC

j_call: TRBJ2-5
v_call: TRBV4-3
clone_size: .
d_call: TRBD2
cdr3_aa: CASSQDRAGGTWETQYF
cdr3_nt: TGCGCCAGCAGCCAAGATCGGGCGGGGGGAACATGGGAGACCCAGTACTTC

j_call: TRBJ2-2
v_call: TRBV20-1
clone_size: many
d_call: TRBD2
cdr3_aa: CSARDSTGGPYTGELFF
cdr3_nt: TGCAGTGCTAGAGATTCGACGGGAGGGCCATACACCGGGGAGCTGTTTTTT

j_call: TRBJ1-1
v_call: TRBV28
clone_size: many
d_call: .
cdr3_aa: CASTISPSAEAFF
cdr3_nt: TGTGCCAGCACCATCTCCCCTTCAGCTGAAGCTTTCTTT

j_call: TRBJ2-1
v_call: TRBV4-3
clone_size: .
d_call: .
cdr3_aa: CASSQGGASSYNEQFF
cdr3_nt: TGCGCCAGCAGCCAAGGGGGGGCTAGCTCCTACAATGAGCAGTTCTTC

j_call: TRBJ2-3
v_call: TRBV27
clone_size: .
d_call: TRBD2
cdr3_aa: CASRNQLAGATDTQYF
cdr3_nt: TGTGCCAGCAGGAACCAACTAGCGGGGGCCACAGATACGCAGTATTTT

j_call: TRBJ2-3
v_call: TRBV20-1
clone_size: many
d_call: .
cdr3_aa: CSASVPSRTDTQYF
cdr3_nt: TGCAGTGCTAGCGTCCCGTCTCGCACAGATACGCAGTATTTT

j_call: TRBJ2-7
v_call: TRBV30
clone_size: few
d_call: .
cdr3_aa: CAWSVKGYLWYEQYF
cdr3_nt: TGTGCCTGGAGTGTAAAGGGTTATTTGTGGTACGAGCAGTACTTC

j_call: TRBJ2-2
v_call: TRBV5-1
clone_size: .
d_call: .
cdr3_aa: CASSREGLGDLGTGELFF
cdr3_nt: TGCGCCAGCAGCCGAGAAGGGTTAGGGGACCTTGGCACCGGGGAGCTGTTTTTT

j_call: TRBJ1-2
v_call: TRBV30
clone_size: .
d_call: .
cdr3_aa: CAWSVFGYGYTF
cdr3_nt: TGTGCCTGGAGTGTATTCGGCTATGGCTACACCTTC

j_call: TRBJ2-3
v_call: TRBV6-2/TRBV6-3
clone_size: many
d_call: .
cdr3_aa: CASSPSAAADTQYF
cdr3_nt: TGTGCCAGCAGTCCGTCGGCGGCGGCAGATACGCAGTATTTT

j_call: TRBJ1-1
v_call: TRBV12-3/TRBV12-4
clone_size: few
d_call: .
cdr3_aa: CASSLTFEAFF
cdr3_nt: TGTGCCAGCAGTTTGACATTTGAAGCTTTCTTT

j_call: TRBJ2-7
v_call: TRBV7-6
clone_size: few
d_call: TRBD1
cdr3_aa: CASSLGSRDSTSSYEQYF
cdr3_nt: TGTGCCAGCAGCTTAGGATCCCGGGACAGCACCTCGTCCTACGAGCAGTACTTC

j_call: TRBJ2-1
v_call: TRBV29-1
clone_size: few
d_call: .
cdr3_aa: CSVDEGLNEQFF
cdr3_nt: TGCAGCGTTGATGAGGGGTTGAATGAGCAGTTCTTC

j_call: TRBJ2-5
v_call: TRBV7-9
clone_size: .
d_call: .
cdr3_aa: CASSLGWGIETQYF
cdr3_nt: TGTGCCAGCAGCTTAGGTTGGGGAATCGAGACCCAGTACTTC

j_call: TRBJ1-5
v_call: TRBV28
clone_size: .
d_call: .
cdr3_aa: CASTPTGSYDQPQHF
cdr3_nt: TGTGCCAGCACTCCCACAGGGTCCTATGATCAGCCCCAGCATTTT

j_call: TRBJ2-2
v_call: TRBV15
clone_size: few
d_call: .
cdr3_aa: CATSRDIGWTGTGELFF
cdr3_nt: TGTGCCACCAGCAGAGATATAGGGTGGACCGGGACCGGGGAGCTGTTTTTT

j_call: TRBJ2-6
v_call: TRBV6-2/TRBV6-3
clone_size: .
d_call: .
cdr3_aa: CASSYGTGANVLTF
cdr3_nt: TGTGCCAGCAGTTACGGGACTGGGGCCAACGTCCTGACTTTC

j_call: TRBJ2-7
v_call: TRBV19
clone_size: few
d_call: TRBD2
cdr3_aa: CASSWASGSHEQYF
cdr3_nt: TGTGCCAGTAGTTGGGCTAGCGGGAGTCACGAGCAGTACTTC

j_call: TRBJ2-3
v_call: TRBV7-9
clone_size: few
d_call: .
cdr3_aa: CASSFGVGDTQYF
cdr3_nt: TGTGCCAGCAGCTTTGGGGTCGGGGATACGCAGTATTTT

j_call: TRBJ2-3
v_call: TRBV13
clone_size: few
d_call: TRBD2
cdr3_aa: CASSSSGSPTDTQYF
cdr3_nt: TGTGCCAGCAGCTCTAGCGGGAGCCCAACAGATACGCAGTATTTT

j_call: TRBJ2-7
v_call: TRBV29-1
clone_size: many
d_call: .
cdr3_aa: CSVEDQGSTYEQYF
cdr3_nt: TGCAGCGTTGAAGATCAGGGCTCCACCTACGAGCAGTACTTC

j_call: TRBJ1-2
v_call: TRBV27
clone_size: few
d_call: .
cdr3_aa: CASRNGLQGKNGYTF
cdr3_nt: TGTGCCAGCAGAAACGGACTGCAGGGCAAGAATGGCTACACCTTC

j_call: TRBJ1-1
v_call: TRBV6-2/TRBV6-3
clone_size: .
d_call: TRBD1
cdr3_aa: CASSTDRGWNTEAFF
cdr3_nt: TGTGCCAGCAGTACAGACAGGGGATGGAACACTGAAGCTTTCTTT

j_call: TRBJ1-5
v_call: TRBV7-9
clone_size: .
d_call: .
cdr3_aa: CASSEDSYSNQPQHF
cdr3_nt: TGTGCCAGCAGCGAGGACAGCTATAGCAATCAGCCCCAGCATTTT

j_call: TRBJ2-1
v_call: TRBV28
clone_size: .
d_call: .
cdr3_aa: CTSSFKGNYNEQFF
cdr3_nt: TGTACCAGCAGTTTTAAAGGGAACTACAATGAGCAGTTCTTC

j_call: TRBJ2-7
v_call: TRBV5-1
clone_size: few
d_call: .
cdr3_aa: CASSATTGITPEQYF
cdr3_nt: TGCGCCAGCAGCGCCACCACAGGTATCACTCCCGAGCAGTACTTC

j_call: TRBJ2-3
v_call: TRBV7-9
clone_size: few
d_call: TRBD2
cdr3_aa: CASSSAPSGGAADTQYF
cdr3_nt: TGTGCCAGCAGCTCTGCCCCCAGCGGGGGGGCCGCAGATACGCAGTATTTT

j_call: TRBJ1-6
v_call: TRBV20-1
clone_size: few
d_call: .
cdr3_aa: CSARDKETRYNSPLHF
cdr3_nt: TGCAGTGCTAGAGATAAGGAGACGCGCTATAATTCACCCCTCCACTTT